What follows are 32 T cell receptor beta chains derived from one specimen sequenced in a study of identical twins' blood T cells. TCRdb reprocessed the 5' RACE reads via MiXCR and lists one record per CDR3 protein. The table lists about 370,000 distinct CDR3 sequences, about 28% of them singletons. Material for sequencing was PBMCs. The receptors originated from a woman between 18 and 49 years old in good health.

There are a few counts of this clonotype. This sequence joins TRBV20-1 and TRBJ1-5; 9 bases align to TRBD1. The CDR3 extends over 13 amino acids. Unmatched junction bases numbered 4, after V lost 6 bases and J lost 4 bases. Germline V gene lookup returns CDR1 DFQATT and CDR2 SNEGSKA (reference sequence). In DNA form, the CDR3 reads TGCAGTGCCTACGGACAGGGGAATCAGCCCCAGCATTTT. It specifies CSAYGQGNQPQHF.

V gene TRBV20-1 combines with J gene TRBJ1-4, with a weak D call TRBD1 (5 bases). Germline loops: CDR1 DFQATT, CDR2 SNEGSKA (reference sequence). Trimming took 0 bases from V and 7 from J, leaving 18 bases between them. The CDR3 is 16 amino acids. CDR3 residues: CSARDPLGGDTEKLFF. CDR3 DNA sequence: TGCAGTGCTAGAGATCCCCTGGGAGGGGATACTGAAAAACTGTTTTTT.

This clonotype was seen many times. The genes are TRBV10-1 and TRBJ2-3; 11 positions agree with TRBD2. The CDR3 sequence is 16 residues long. Germline CDR1 is WNHNN and CDR2 is SYGVQD (reference sequence). After removal of 6 bases from V and 4 bases from J, the junction contained 9 bases not matched to a gene. CDR3 coding DNA: TGCGCCAGCAGCGACGGGGCTAGCGGGAGGCCAGATACGCAGTATTTT. This codes for CASSDGASGRPDTQYF.

This clonotype was detected many times. The chain combines TRBV2 with TRBJ1-2; D uncertain. Trimming took off 7 bases at V and 4 bases at J, with 13 bases between the two ends. This CDR3 is 13 amino acids long. CDR1 SNHLY and CDR2 FYNNEI come from the germline V gene. The CDR3 coding sequence is TGTGCCAGCACCGCCGGGCCTGGCTATGGCTACACCTTC. As protein: CASTAGPGYGYTF.

This clonotype was counted a few times. A read error may produce the germline difference seen at one junction end. V and J are TRBV12-3 or TRBV12-4 and TRBJ2-7; TRBD1 aligns across 10 bases. The CDR3 totals 15 residues. The CDR3 sequence: CAGSQPGTGAYKQYF. The CDR3 nucleotides are TGTGCCGGCAGTCAACCCGGGACAGGGGCCTACAAGCAGTACTTC.

This clonotype was recorded a few times. V usage is TRBV18 and J usage is TRBJ1-1; no clear D. V lost 3 bases and J 1 base, leaving 9 bases between the germline ends. Germline V CDR1 and CDR2: KGHSH, LQKENI. This CDR3 spans 14 amino acids. The CDR3 loop is CASSPVVSNTEAFF. In nucleotides, the CDR3 is TGTGCCAGCTCACCGGTTGTTTCGAACACTGAAGCTTTCTTT.

CDR3 amino acids: CASSSFLGALSGHEQYF. As DNA, the CDR3 is TGTGCCAGCAGCTCCTTTCTCGGGGCACTTTCGGGACACGAGCAGTACTTC. The rearrangement joins TRBV11-2 to TRBJ2-7; D is possibly TRBD1 or TRBD2 (5 bases each). The CDR3 spans 17 residues. Trimming removed 4 bases from V and 5 bases from J, with 24 bases in between. Germline CDR1 is SGHAT and CDR2 is FQNNGV. Full variable domain (outside the CDR3, taken from reference TRBV11-2 and TRBJ2-7): EAGVAQSPRYKIIEKRQSVAFWCNPISGHATLYWYQQILGQGPKLLIQFQNNGVVDDSQLPKDRFSAERLKGVDSTLKIQPAKLEDSAVYLCASSSFLGALSGHEQYFGPGTRLTVT.

This clonotype was counted only a few times. A junction boundary mismatches the germline segment, possibly from a read error. The chain has TRBV7-9 and TRBJ2-1, with D maybe TRBD1 (6 bases). Germline CDR1 reads SEHNR; CDR2 reads FQNEAQ (reference sequence). The CDR3 length is 12 residues. The CDR3 loop reads CASSLAEQGFDF. CDR3 DNA: TGTGCCAGCAGCTTAGCGGAACAGGGTTTCGACTTC. Full variable domain (outside the CDR3, taken from reference TRBV7-9 and TRBJ2-1): DTGVSQNPRHKITKRGQNVTFRCDPISEHNRLYWYRQTLGQGPEFLTYFQNEAQLEKSRLLSDRFSAERPKGSFSTLEIQRTEQGDSAMYLCASSLAEQGFDFGPGTRLTVL.

This clonotype was observed a handful of times. The genes are TRBV7-8 and TRBJ1-4, with 7 bases that match TRBD1. The ends lost 5 bases at V and 0 bases at J; junction bases unmatched: 6. Germline CDR1 and CDR2: SGHVS and FQNEAQ. There are 16 residues in the CDR3. CDR3 nucleotide sequence: TGTGCCAGCAGCCACGGGACAGCTGCAACTAATGAAAAACTGTTTTTT. Translating gives CASSHGTAATNEKLFF.

This clonotype was counted ten times or more. The V call is TRBV21-1, the J call TRBJ2-3. TRBV21-1 has pseudogene status. This CDR3 comprises 12 residues. CDR3 amino acids: CASSQGTDTQYF. In DNA form, the CDR3 reads TGTGCCAGCAGCCAGGGCACAGATACGCAGTATTTT.

On this clonotype itself: With a much larger clone just one base away, this may be a read error. This sequence joins TRBV2 and TRBJ1-4; D perhaps matches TRBD1 (5 bases). Germline CDR1 reads SNHLY; CDR2 reads FYNNEI. V lost 6 bases and J 3 bases, leaving 17 bases between the germline ends. The CDR3 is 16 amino acids. CDR3 residues: CASSRNGGRPNEKLFF. CDR3 bases: TGTGCCAGCAGCCGGAACGGGGGAAGGCCTAATGAAAAACTGTTTTTT.

V usage is TRBV12-5 and J usage is TRBJ2-1, with D uncertain. Germline V gene sequence: CDR1 LGHNT, CDR2 FRNRAP. With 6 bases removed from V and 6 bases from J, the gap between germline ends came to 3 bases. This CDR3 comprises 10 residues. The DNA for the CDR3 is TGTGCTAGTGGGGCCAATGAGCAGTTCTTC. Its protein product is CASGANEQFF. Using reference TRBV12-5 and TRBJ2-1 for the parts outside the CDR3, the full variable domain is DARVTQTPRHKVTEMGQEVTMRCQPILGHNTVFWYRQTMMQGLELLAYFRNRAPLDDSGMPKDRFSAEMPDATLATLKIQPSEPRDSAVYFCASGANEQFFGPGTRLTVL.

As concerns this clonotype: A much larger clone differs from this one at a single base, so this may be a read error. The V and J genes are TRBV5-4 and TRBJ2-2; 11 bases line up with TRBD2. Germline-derived CDR1 and CDR2 are SGHNT and YYREEE (reference sequence). V shed 4 bases and J 6 bases; nucleotides not matched to a gene: 8. The CDR3 consists of 16 residues. CDR3 nucleotides: TGTGCCAGCAGCCCACGACTAGCGGGATTGGCCGGGGAGCTGTTTTTT. It codes for CASSPRLAGLAGELFF.

This chain joins TRBV5-1 and TRBJ2-1, with unresolved D. Trimming took off 4 bases at V and 0 bases at J, with 8 bases between the two ends. CDR1 and CDR2 from the germline V gene are SGHRS and YFSETQ. This CDR3 region has 14 residues. The CDR3 sequence: CASSGLSSYNEQFF. In nucleotides, the CDR3 is TGCGCCAGCAGCGGGCTCAGCTCCTACAATGAGCAGTTCTTC. The whole variable domain, remainder taken from reference TRBV5-1 and TRBJ2-1, is KAGVTQTPRYLIKTRGQQVTLSCSPISGHRSVSWYQQTPGQGLQFLFEYFSETQRNKGNFPGRFSGRQFSNSRSEMNVSTLELGDSALYLCASSGLSSYNEQFFGPGTRLTVL.

This clonotype was seen repeatedly, ten times or more. CDR3 region: CSVETSGRAAEQFF. As DNA, the CDR3 is TGCAGCGTCGAGACTAGCGGGAGGGCCGCTGAGCAGTTCTTC. This chain connects TRBV29-1 to TRBJ2-1, with TRBD2 identical over 14 bases. Germline V gene lookup returns CDR1 SQVTM and CDR2 ANQGSEA. V shed 6 bases and J 9 bases; nucleotides not matched to a gene: 7. The CDR3 has 14 residues.

Details on this clonotype: Compared with germline, one end of the junction differs, possibly owing to a read error. This chain links TRBV2 with TRBJ2-1; TRBD2 is a possible D gene (7 bases). Per germline, CDR1 SNHLY and CDR2 FYNNEI. CDR3 length equals 14 residues. The CDR3 reads CASSERGGWNEQLF. CDR3 coding DNA: TGTGCCAGCAGTGAAAGGGGGGGCTGGAATGAGCAGCTCTTC.

This clonotype was observed many times. The chain employs TRBV20-1 and TRBJ1-1; D is ambiguous. CDR3 size: 11 residues. Germline V gene data show CDR1 as DFQATT and CDR2 as SNEGSKA (reference sequence). With 4 bases removed from V and 8 bases from J, the gap between germline ends came to 11 bases. CDR3 coding DNA: TGCAGTGCTACGACCGCGACCGAAGCTTTCTTT. The encoded protein is CSATTATEAFF.

The J gene is TRBJ1-5, the V gene TRBV7-2, with D possibly TRBD1 on 5 matching bases. CDR3 length equals 16 residues. Germline loops: CDR1 SGHTA, CDR2 FQGNSA. Between the trimmed V and J ends, which lost 1 base and 7 bases, there was a span of 17 bases. CDR3 coding DNA: TGTGCCAGCAGCTTAGTTTCCGGGGCAGCTAGCCAGCCCCAGCATTTT. Its translation is CASSLVSGAASQPQHF.

Only a few counts were recorded for this clonotype. This rearrangement joins TRBV20-1 to TRBJ2-3; unclear D gene. V shed 5 bases and J shed 1 base, with 10 bases lying between them. Looked up from germline, CDR1 is DFQATT and CDR2 is SNEGSKA (reference sequence). The CDR3 loop spans 13 amino acids. The CDR3 region is CSARTTGTDTQYF. The CDR3 DNA reads TGCAGTGCTCGCACGACTGGCACAGATACGCAGTATTTT.

Many counts were recorded for this clonotype. The chain links TRBV2 to TRBJ2-1; TRBD1 matches at 8 bases. The germline gives CDR1 SNHLY, CDR2 FYNNEI. V trimming: 1 base; J trimming: 8 bases; junction bases outside the gene matches: 4. This CDR3 is built from 14 residues. The CDR3 loop reads CASSEEQGAYEQFF. In DNA, the CDR3 is TGTGCCAGCAGTGAAGAGCAGGGGGCATATGAGCAGTTCTTC.

In the case of this clonotype: This may be a read error, as it is one base from a much larger clone. The genes are TRBV25-1 and TRBJ1-1; tentatively, D is TRBD1 (5 bases). The germline gives CDR1 MGHDK, CDR2 SYGVNS. The CDR3 totals 12 residues. The ends were cut back, 8 bases at V and 6 bases at J, with 13 bases in the middle. CDR3 DNA sequence: TGTGCCAGCTCGGGGGTGGGCGCTGAAGCTTTCTTT. It translates to CASSGVGAEAFF.

The V call is TRBV19, the J call TRBJ1-2; TRBD1 agrees at 8 bases. Trimming cost V 9 bases and J 7 bases; bases outside gene matches: 7. Germline V gene data show CDR1 as LNHDA and CDR2 as SQIVND (reference sequence). The CDR3 contains 12 residues. The CDR3 DNA reads as TGTGCCAGCAAAGGACAGGGCACTGGCTACACCTTC. Its translation: CASKGQGTGYTF.

This chain connects TRBV14 to TRBJ2-7; D might be TRBD2 (5 bases). The germline V gene encodes CDR1 SGHDN and CDR2 FVKESK. The V end lost 2 bases, the J end lost 2 bases, and 16 bases lay between the germline ends. The CDR3 covers 16 residues. This chain's CDR3 is CASSQRLTSGAYEQYF. Written as DNA, the CDR3 is TGTGCCAGCAGCCAAAGGTTGACGAGCGGAGCCTACGAGCAGTACTTC.

The rearrangement uses TRBV11-2 and TRBJ1-2, with 7 bases aligning to TRBD1. The CDR3 consists of 13 residues. V lost 5 bases to trimming and J lost 8 bases; unmatched junction nucleotides: 8. Germline-derived CDR1 and CDR2 are SGHAT and FQNNGV. The CDR3 coding sequence is TGTGCCAGCAGCCCGACAGGGTTGAGGGGCTACACCTTC. Translated, it gives CASSPTGLRGYTF.

J is TRBJ2-2 and V is TRBV7-8; no definite D call. The CDR3 totals 14 residues. The ends were cut back, 8 bases at V and 1 base at J, with 11 bases in the middle. Per the germline V gene, CDR1 is SGHVS and CDR2 is FQNEAQ. Here the CDR3 DNA reads TGTGCCAGCGGGGTTGACTTGAACACCGGGGAGCTGTTTTTT. Amino acid sequence: CASGVDLNTGELFF.

The count of this clonotype is one. A read error may produce the germline difference seen at one junction end. This sequence joins TRBV29-1 and TRBJ1-1; the D gene is possibly TRBD1 (6 bases). CDR3 length equals 14 residues. Germline V gives CDR1 SQVTM, CDR2 ANQGSEA. The CDR3 bases are TGCAGCGTTGAGGGGGGAGGCGGGGACACTGGAGCTTTCTTT. Translating it yields CSVEGGGGDTGAFF.

V usage is TRBV5-6 and J usage is TRBJ2-5; 9 bases agree with TRBD1. The V gene's germline CDR1 is SGHDT and CDR2 YYEEEE. J lost 5 bases, V lost 4 bases, and 6 bases had no gene match. The CDR3 sequence is 14 residues long. CDR3 coding DNA: TGTGCCAGCAGCATGGGACAGGGAGGTGAGACCCAGTACTTC. This sequence encodes CASSMGQGGETQYF.

Only a few counts were recorded for this clonotype. The chain recombines TRBV12-3 or TRBV12-4 with TRBJ2-1, with D possibly being TRBD2 (5 bases). V was clipped by 7 bases and J by 6 bases, with 16 bases between them. The CDR3 runs to 14 residues. The CDR3 DNA sequence: TGTGCCAGCACCCTTGGGAGTAGAGGCAATGAGCAGTTCTTC. Its protein is CASTLGSRGNEQFF.

The V call is TRBV9, the J call TRBJ1-1; no definite D call. This CDR3 has 13 amino acids. The germline V gene encodes CDR1 SGDLS and CDR2 YYNGEE. V lost 0 bases to trimming and J lost 4 bases, with 7 bases between them. The CDR3 coding sequence is TGTGCCAGCAGCGTAGACCAGATCACTGAAGCTTTCTTT. Amino acid sequence: CASSVDQITEAFF.

The J gene is TRBJ1-2, the V gene TRBV6-5; D is perhaps TRBD1 (5 bases). This CDR3 has 13 residues. The V end was cut by 2 bases, the J end by 7 bases, with 11 bases between. Germline CDR1 and CDR2: MNHEY and SVGAGI. CDR3 coding DNA: TGTGCCAGCAGTTACCGGACATATGGTGGCTACACCTTC. Translation: CASSYRTYGGYTF.

About this clonotype: Given a much more abundant clone one base away, this may be a read error. The chain couples TRBV7-2 to TRBJ2-3, with D possibly being TRBD2 (6 bases). CDR1 and CDR2 from the germline V gene are SGHTA and FQGNSA. This CDR3 spans 15 amino acids. CDR3 residues: CASSLRLDHIDAQYF. DNA for the CDR3: TGTGCCAGCAGTCTTAGACTAGACCACATAGATGCGCAGTATTTT.

The CDR3, as DNA: TGTGCCAGCAGCTTATTCGGGACTAGCAAAACTCATGAGCAGTTCTTC. Its protein product is CASSLFGTSKTHEQFF. The gene calls are TRBV11-1 and TRBJ2-1, with 9 bases lining up with TRBD2. Looked up from germline, CDR1 is SGHAT and CDR2 is FQDESV (reference sequence). This CDR3 is built from 16 residues. Losses at the gene ends were 2 bases for V and 8 bases for J; bases not matched to a gene: 10. Combining the CDR3 with reference TRBV11-1 and TRBJ2-1 gives the whole variable domain EAEVAQSPRYKITEKSQAVAFWCDPISGHATLYWYRQILGQGPELLVQFQDESVVDDSQLPKDRFSAERLKGVDSTLKIQPAELGDSAMYLCASSLFGTSKTHEQFFGPGTRLTVL.